This T cell receptor beta chain comes out of a study of OX40 agonist ivuxolimab in advanced cancers. Findings and limits, study-wide: At 0.1 to 3.0 mg/kg, CD4+ and CD8+ blood T cells expanded clonally by week 6.

Only in-frame clones appear in the TCRdb table, and some are missing; sequencing was by immunoSEQ multiplex PCR. The sample yields about 55,000 clones, roughly 90% seen once. The CDR3 sequence is 11 residues long. The ends were cut back, 4 bases at V and 0 bases at J, with 3 bases in the middle. Germline V lookup: CDR1 GTSNPN, CDR2 SVGIG (reference sequence). Concerning this clone: Its antigen is currently unknown.

The source is an adult with an advanced solid tumor such as melanoma, head and neck, liver or kidney cancer. Source: CD4+ or CD8+ T cells sorted from blood, taken in a trial of the OX40 agonist ivuxolimab. The V call is TRBV30, the J call TRBJ2-5; D remains unclear. The CDR3 nucleotides are TGTGCCTGGACAGACCAAGAGACCCAGTACTTC. Amino acid sequence: CAWTDQETQYF.